Listed below are T cell receptor beta chains from one sample, sequenced in a study of STAT3 mutations in large granular lymphocyte leukemia. Using immunoSEQ multiplex PCR, the repertoire was profiled, and TCRdb retains in-frame clones only, with some absent. Seen here are nearly 25,000 clones, 94% observed once, and the top ten hold approximately 6.5%. Sequenced material: peripheral blood mononuclear cells. Receptors originate from a man aged 35-49 years with T-cell large granular lymphocyte leukemia. Some clones in this sample may be carry-over from other donors' samples. The CDR3 runs from the conserved cysteine through the conserved F or W. D genes are given only for firm matches. Expanded clones get a size class; other rows say once, few or many, or leave the size out.

v_call	j_call	d_call	clone_size	cdr3_aa	cdr3_nt
TRBV25-1	TRBJ2-3	-	-	CASSEPQPDTQYF	TGTGCCAGCAGTGAACCCCAGCCGGATACGCAGTATTTT
TRBV5-4	TRBJ1-6	-	-	CASSLDGHNSPLHF	TGTGCCAGCAGCTTGGATGGCCATAATTCACCCCTCCACTTT
TRBV10-3	TRBJ1-4	TRBD1	-	CAISPTGVEGEKLFF	TGTGCCATCAGTCCTACAGGGGTAGAGGGTGAAAAACTGTTTTTT
TRBV5-1	TRBJ2-6	-	-	CASSLNTGSTGANVLTF	TGCGCCAGCAGCTTGAATACAGGTTCTACTGGGGCCAACGTCCTGACTTTC
TRBV7-2	TRBJ1-2	TRBD1	-	CASSWTGDYGYTF	TGTGCCAGCAGCTGGACAGGGGACTATGGCTACACCTTC
TRBV4-3	TRBJ2-2	-	-	CASSQDRAVTGELFF	TGCGCCAGCAGCCAAGATCGGGCGGTCACCGGGGAGCTGTTTTTT
TRBV6-5	TRBJ1-1	-	-	CASSYFGGIEAFF	TGTGCCAGCAGTTACTTTGGGGGGATTGAAGCTTTCTTT
TRBV7-3	TRBJ1-5	-	-	CASSLVGDQPQHF	TGTGCCAGCAGCTTAGTGGGGGATCAGCCCCAGCATTTT
TRBV20-1	TRBJ2-7	-	-	CSAKGRYEQYF	TGCAGTGCTAAAGGCCGCTACGAGCAGTACTTC
TRBV4-3	TRBJ2-2	-	-	CASSQASRGNTGELFF	TGCGCCAGCAGCCAAGCCTCCCGGGGAAACACCGGGGAGCTGTTTTTT
TRBV10-2	TRBJ2-7	-	-	CASRRPSSYEQYF	TGCGCCAGCCGGCGACCGAGCTCCTACGAGCAGTACTTC
TRBV2	TRBJ2-3	-	-	CASVKDSPNTDTQYF	TGTGCCAGCGTTAAAGACAGCCCTAACACAGATACGCAGTATTTT
TRBV18	TRBJ1-6	-	-	CASSRWDITNSPLHF	TGTGCCAGCTCACGATGGGACATTACGAATTCACCCCTCCACTTT
TRBV5-1	TRBJ2-7	TRBD1	once	CASSTIAGGLTYEQYF	TGCGCCAGCAGCACTATCGCAGGGGGCCTCACCTACGAGCAGTACTTC
TRBV18	TRBJ1-6	-	-	CASSPYDQGTGSPLHF	TGTGCCAGCTCACCATACGATCAGGGGACGGGTTCACCCCTCCACTTT
TRBV7-6	TRBJ1-1	-	-	CASSPGQGRTEAFF	TGTGCCAGCAGCCCCGGTCAGGGTCGGACTGAAGCTTTCTTT
TRBV6-5	TRBJ1-2	-	-	CASSGEMYGYTF	TGTGCCAGCAGTGGTGAAATGTATGGCTACACCTTC
TRBV6-1	TRBJ2-7	-	-	CASSEYPTGSYEQYF	TGTGCCAGCAGTGAATATCCGACAGGCTCCTACGAGCAGTACTTC
TRBV13	TRBJ2-7	TRBD1	-	CASSFSYDRGIYEQYF	TGTGCCAGCAGCTTCTCATACGACAGGGGCATCTACGAGCAGTACTTC
TRBV11-2	TRBJ2-6	TRBD1	-	CASSAGGYGANVLTF	TGTGCCAGCAGTGCAGGGGGCTATGGGGCCAACGTCCTGACTTTC
TRBV5-1	TRBJ1-4	TRBD1	-	CASRWGQGEEKLFF	TGCGCCAGCAGGTGGGGACAGGGAGAGGAAAAACTGTTTTTT
TRBV15	TRBJ2-1	TRBD1	-	CATSSLGQGFYNEQFF	TGTGCCACCAGCAGCCTAGGACAGGGGTTCTACAATGAGCAGTTCTTC
TRBV18	TRBJ2-7	-	-	CASSPSGGSEQYF	TGTGCCAGCTCCCCTTCGGGGGGCAGCGAGCAGTACTTC
TRBV6-5	TRBJ1-2	TRBD1	few	CASSYSTWTGTGGYTF	TGTGCCAGCAGTTACTCGACGTGGACAGGGACAGGTGGCTACACCTTC
TRBV7-8	TRBJ1-6	-	few	CASSYTLTEYNSPLHF	TGTGCCAGCAGCTACACCCTGACGGAATATAATTCACCCCTCCACTTT
TRBV4-3	TRBJ1-2	-	-	CASSQQTAANYGYTF	TGCGCCAGCAGCCAGCAGACAGCTGCTAACTATGGCTACACCTTC
TRBV5-1	TRBJ2-5	-	-	CASSPTSSVWETQYF	TGCGCCAGCAGCCCAACCTCTTCGGTTTGGGAGACCCAGTACTTC
TRBV9	TRBJ2-7	-	-	CASSVAGHGTYEQYF	TGTGCCAGCAGCGTAGCGGGACACGGAACCTACGAGCAGTACTTC
TRBV19	TRBJ2-5	-	-	CASSAARAQYF	TGTGCCAGTAGTGCGGCCAGGGCCCAGTACTTC
TRBV11-2	TRBJ1-1	-	-	CASSLSAGLVNTEAFF	TGTGCCAGCAGCTTGTCCGCAGGGTTGGTGAACACTGAAGCTTTCTTT
TRBV6-5	TRBJ2-6	-	-	CASSKQDSGANVLTF	TGTGCCAGCAGCAAACAAGATTCTGGGGCCAACGTCCTGACTTTC
TRBV10-2	TRBJ1-5	-	-	CASSYSQGGQPQHF	TGCGCCAGCAGTTATAGCCAGGGAGGGCAGCCCCAGCATTTT